This T cell receptor beta chain was sequenced for a study of cytomegalovirus exposure and HLA in healthy donors. A multiplex PCR was run with 60 Vbeta primers and 13 Jbeta primers. Method: immunoSEQ multiplex PCR; TCRdb's copy keeps in-frame clones and lacks some. The table includes 120,000 to 150,000 clones, 70% to 85% detected once. In this sample, this clone turned up a few times. Looked up from germline, CDR1 is SGHAT and CDR2 is FQNNGV. After removal of 5 bases from V and 6 bases from J, the junction contained 11 bases not matched to a gene. The CDR3 sequence is 16 residues long. All the people who gave samples were healthy bone marrow donors.

The chain is built from TRBV11-2 and TRBJ2-7, with 12 bases fitting TRBD1. The sample comprised PBMCs. The source of this sequence is a man between 40 and 49 years old in good health and CMV-seronegative. The CDR3, as DNA: TGTGCCAGCAGCCCGAGACCTGGGACAGGGGGCGCCGAGCAGTACTTC. Residues: CASSPRPGTGGAEQYF.